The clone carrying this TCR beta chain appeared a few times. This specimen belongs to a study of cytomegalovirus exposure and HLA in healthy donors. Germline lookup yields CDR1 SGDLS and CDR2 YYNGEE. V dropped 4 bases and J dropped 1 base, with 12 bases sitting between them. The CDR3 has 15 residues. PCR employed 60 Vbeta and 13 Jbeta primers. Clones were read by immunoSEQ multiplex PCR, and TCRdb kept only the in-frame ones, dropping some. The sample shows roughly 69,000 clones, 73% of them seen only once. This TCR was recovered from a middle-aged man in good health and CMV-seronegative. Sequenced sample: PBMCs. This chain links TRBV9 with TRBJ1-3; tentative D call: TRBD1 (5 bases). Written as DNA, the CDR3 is TGTGCCAGCAGCCTAGAAGCAGGGTCTGGAAACACCATATATTTT. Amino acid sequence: CASSLEAGSGNTIYF.